One and the same sample provided the 23 T cell receptor beta chains below, sequenced in a study of regulatory T cells in long-lasting Graves disease. Arm-PCR of CDR3 regions with iRepertoire HTBI primers generated TCR beta libraries. TCRdb reprocessed the multiplex PCR reads with MiXCR, giving one entry per CDR3 protein. This sample yields about 320,000 distinct CDR3 sequences, of which about 18% are seen a single time; approximately 35% belongs to the top ten. Noted time point: newly diagnosed GD, antithyroid drugs for less than 3 months. Extracted RNA from PBMCs served as the source of the TCR library. Source: peripheral blood mononuclear cells (PBMCs), taken at new diagnosis, from a patient treated with antithyroid drugs. These receptors all stem from a female donor with Graves disease.

The CDR3 region is CASSFGTGRGIAEKLFF. CDR3 coding DNA: TGTGCCAGCAGCTTTGGGACAGGGAGGGGTATAGCTGAAAAACTGTTTTTT. The chain is built from TRBV5-4 and TRBJ1-4, with 9 bases identical to TRBD1. J lost 7 bases, V lost 2 bases, and 12 bases had no gene match. This CDR3 contains 17 residues. In germline, CDR1 is SGHNT, CDR2 YYREEE (reference sequence).

The sample holds a few counts of this clonotype. The genes are TRBV20-1 and TRBJ1-4; D not certain. The V gene lost 4 bases and the J gene lost 4 bases, with 10 bases spanning the gap. Looked up from germline, CDR1 is DFQATT and CDR2 is SNEGSKA (reference sequence). The CDR3 has 13 residues. CDR3 coding DNA: TGCAGTGCTACCAAAGACCTTAATGAAAAACTGTTTTTT. It translates to CSATKDLNEKLFF.

In its sample, this clonotype was seen many times. The chain recombines TRBV10-1 with TRBJ2-3; 9 positions agree with TRBD2. The CDR3 length is 16 residues. The trim removed 4 bases at V and 4 bases at J, leaving 9 bases unmatched. Germline loops: CDR1 WNHNN, CDR2 SYGVQD (reference sequence). The CDR3 nucleotides read TGCGCCAGCAGTGGTCTTAGCGGGAGTACGGCAGATACGCAGTATTTT. This encodes CASSGLSGSTADTQYF.

This clonotype was seen repeatedly, ten times or more. The chain links TRBV27 to TRBJ1-4; 8 bases map to TRBD1. Germline values: CDR1 MNHEY, CDR2 SMNVEV (reference sequence). This CDR3 contains 16 residues. J lost 1 base, V lost 5 bases, and 6 bases had no gene match. DNA for the CDR3: TGTGCCAGCAGTGAGGGCAGGGGGCAAACTAATGAAAAACTGTTTTTT. Translating it yields CASSEGRGQTNEKLFF.

This chain's CDR3 is CASSLHSGESSYEQYF. In DNA form, the CDR3 reads TGTGCCAGCAGCCTCCATTCAGGAGAGAGCTCCTACGAGCAGTACTTC. This chain joins TRBV3-1 and TRBJ2-7; no reliable D call. Trimming took 4 bases from V and 0 from J, leaving 16 bases between them. CDR3 length equals 16 residues. Germline CDR1 and CDR2: LGHDT and YNNKEL (reference sequence).

This clonotype was counted ten times or more. Since no conserved phenylalanine or tryptophan closes the CDR3, a read error is the likely cause. The chain links TRBV28 to TRBJ2-5; 9 positions agree with TRBD2. This CDR3 has 16 amino acids. V trimming: 3 bases; J trimming: 3 bases; junction bases outside the gene matches: 8. Germline CDR1 and CDR2: MDHEN and SYDVKM. For the CDR3, the DNA is TGTGCCAGCAGTTTGAGTAGCGGGAGATGGAAAGAGACCCAGTACTCC. Its protein product is CASSLSSGRWKETQYS.

The V gene is TRBV2, the J gene TRBJ2-1, with 14 bases that match TRBD2. The junction had 6 bases not matched to a gene; V was cut back by 6 bases and J by 8 bases. Germline CDR1 is SNHLY and CDR2 is FYNNEI. The CDR3 totals 15 residues. The CDR3 loop reads CASRKTSGRGDEQFF. CDR3 coding DNA: TGTGCCAGCAGGAAGACTAGCGGGAGGGGCGATGAGCAGTTCTTC. Full variable domain (missing parts from reference TRBV2 and TRBJ2-1): EPEVTQTPSHQVTQMGQEVILRCVPISNHLYFYWYRQILGQKVEFLVSFYNNEISEKSEIFDDQFSVERPDGSNFTLKIRSTKLEDSAMYFCASRKTSGRGDEQFFGPGTRLTVL.

There are a few counts of this clonotype. The rearrangement joins TRBV3-1 to TRBJ2-7, with TRBD1 identical over 7 bases. With V trimmed by 4 bases and J by 2 bases, 11 bases remained unmatched. From germline, CDR1 is LGHDT and CDR2 YNNKEL (reference sequence). The CDR3 covers 16 residues. The CDR3 DNA is TGTGCCAGCAGCCGCGAAGGACGGGGACAGACCTACGAGCAGTACTTC. This gives the protein CASSREGRGQTYEQYF.

This clonotype appeared a few times. V gene TRBV28 combines with J gene TRBJ1-2, with D possibly being TRBD1 (5 bases). CDR1 is MDHEN, CDR2 SYDVKM, per germline. This CDR3 has 12 amino acids. The V gene lost 11 bases and the J gene lost 3 bases, with 13 bases spanning the gap. Here the CDR3 DNA reads TGTGCCTCCGACAGCGGAGACTATGGCTACACCTTC. It yields the protein CASDSGDYGYTF.

This clonotype was seen at least ten times. Compared with germline, one end of the junction differs, possibly owing to a read error. The chain recombines TRBV10-2 with TRBJ2-7; the D is unclear. Germline CDR1 is WSHSY and CDR2 is SAAADI. This CDR3 spans 11 amino acids. CDR3: CASSDTYEQYF. CDR3 bases: TGTGCCAGCAGTGATACCTACGAGCAGTACTTC.

This clonotype has ten or more counts. This chain uses TRBV12-3 or TRBV12-4 with TRBJ1-1, with D possibly being TRBD1 (5 bases). V lost 3 bases to trimming and J lost 5 bases, with 10 bases between them. The CDR3 contains 13 residues. The CDR3 DNA sequence: TGTGCCAGCAGTTTGTTCGAGGGGACTGAAGCTTTCTTT. Protein sequence: CASSLFEGTEAFF.

V is TRBV5-8 and J is TRBJ2-5, with D possibly TRBD1 on 6 matching bases. The CDR3 length is 14 residues. Germline values: CDR1 SGHTS, CDR2 YDEGEE. V dropped 4 bases and J dropped 4 bases, with 14 bases sitting between them. CDR3 loop: CASSPRAGVETQYF. The CDR3 DNA reads as TGTGCCAGCAGCCCGCGCGCAGGGGTAGAGACCCAGTACTTC.

The CDR3 region has the DNA TGTGCCAGCAGCCCAAGATCGGCAGGGGGGATCGCTGAAGCTTTCTTT. Translating gives CASSPRSAGGIAEAFF. This chain uses TRBV7-9 with TRBJ1-1; 7 nucleotides align to TRBD1. V lost 5 bases to trimming and J lost 6 bases; unmatched junction nucleotides: 15. The CDR3 runs 16 residues. Per the germline V gene, CDR1 is SEHNR and CDR2 is FQNEAQ (reference sequence).

This clonotype was picked up many times. The rearrangement links TRBV11-2 to TRBJ2-2; 8 bases align to TRBD2. This CDR3 contains 18 residues. The germline V gene encodes CDR1 SGHAT and CDR2 FQNNGV. V was pared by 5 bases and J by 7 bases, with 18 bases of the junction left unmatched. The CDR3 DNA sequence: TGTGCCAGCAGCCCTATGGGGCTGCCGGGACTAGTTGACGGGGAGCTGTTTTTT. Amino acid sequence: CASSPMGLPGLVDGELFF.

Comments on this clonotype: A far larger clone differs by one base, so this is likely a read error. The genes are TRBV2 and TRBJ2-3; TRBD1 matches at 8 bases. The tail of the sequence fits TRBJ2-1 better, so the J call may be wrong. Germline CDR1 reads SNHLY; CDR2 reads FYNNEI. The CDR3 runs 16 residues. The CDR3 DNA follows: TGTGCCAGCAGTTTTAACAGGGGGTTAAGGAACTACGAGCAGTTCTTC. Translation: CASSFNRGLRNYEQFF.

The sample holds a few counts of this clonotype. This rearrangement joins TRBV3-1 to TRBJ2-1, with D perhaps matching TRBD2 (6 bases). The CDR3 spans 14 residues. V was pared by 3 bases and J by 0 bases, with 6 bases between. Per germline, CDR1 LGHDT and CDR2 YNNKEL (reference sequence). CDR3 loop: CASSHGSSYNEQFF. The CDR3 nucleotides are TGTGCCAGCAGCCACGGGAGCTCCTACAATGAGCAGTTCTTC.

This sequence joins TRBV27 and TRBJ2-5; tentatively, D is TRBD2 (5 bases). CDR3 length equals 15 residues. Germline V gene lookup returns CDR1 MNHEY and CDR2 SMNVEV (reference sequence). Between the trimmed V and J ends, which lost 3 bases and 2 bases, there was a span of 13 bases. CDR3 DNA: TGTGCCAGCAGTTTTTGGGATGGAGGTCAAGAGACCCAGTACTTC. It specifies CASSFWDGGQETQYF.

This clonotype has at least ten counts. The J gene is TRBJ2-7, the V gene TRBV5-1; TRBD2 agrees at 8 bases. After removal of 0 bases from V and 2 bases from J, the junction contained 10 bases not matched to a gene. Germline CDR1 reads SGHRS; CDR2 reads YFSETQ. The CDR3 contains 17 residues. Here the CDR3 reads CASSLDGVAGGTYEQYF. The CDR3 region has the DNA TGCGCCAGCAGCTTGGACGGGGTGGCGGGGGGAACCTACGAGCAGTACTTC.

V gene TRBV9 combines with J gene TRBJ2-2; 7 bases map to TRBD2. Per the germline V gene, CDR1 is SGDLS and CDR2 is YYNGEE. J was trimmed by 3 bases and V by 3 bases; bases with no gene match: 11. This CDR3 spans 17 amino acids. Here the CDR3 DNA reads TGTGCCAGCAGCGATCAGGCGGGGACTACAGACACCGGGGAGCTGTTTTTT. Translating it yields CASSDQAGTTDTGELFF.

This clonotype was counted many times. The chain carries TRBV30 and TRBJ1-5; D call uncertain. Germline loops: CDR1 GTSNPN, CDR2 SVGIG (reference sequence). The CDR3 loop spans 13 amino acids. The V and J ends lost 0 bases and 12 bases respectively, with 15 bases between them. The CDR3 sequence: CAWSVGGVHLQHF. CDR3 DNA sequence: TGTGCCTGGAGTGTAGGAGGAGTTCATCTCCAGCATTTT.

Remarks on this clonotype: A much larger clone lies a single base off, so this may be a read error. The rearrangement uses TRBV18 and TRBJ2-3, with D possibly being TRBD2 (6 bases). The CDR3 spans 16 residues. Germline V gives CDR1 KGHSH, CDR2 LQKENI. The CDR3 here is CASPPRAGLSTDTQYF. Here the CDR3 DNA reads TGTGCCAGCCCACCACGAGCGGGCCTTAGCACAGATACGCAGTATTTT.

This clonotype was counted ten times or more. Here the CDR3 reads CASSLRLGLRETQYF. The DNA of the CDR3 is TGTGCCAGCAGCCTCCGGTTGGGGCTCAGAGAGACCCAGTACTTC. This chain connects TRBV7-9 to TRBJ2-5, with D perhaps matching TRBD1 (5 bases). Looked up from germline, CDR1 is SEHNR and CDR2 is FQNEAQ (reference sequence). The CDR3 is 15 amino acids. Trimming removed 5 bases at V and 4 bases at J, with 17 bases between.

The V and J genes are TRBV12-3 or TRBV12-4 and TRBJ1-1; D possibly corresponds to TRBD1 (5 bases). CDR3 length: 15 residues. V gave up 6 bases and J gave up 3 bases, with 17 bases separating them. The CDR3 DNA reads as TGTGCCAGCAGGCGACTGGGGGGGGGGGACACTGAAGCTTTCTTT. Translating gives CASRRLGGGDTEAFF.